The 21 T cell receptor beta chains presented below share a single source sample, sequenced in a study of OX40 agonist ivuxolimab in advanced cancers. Libraries were prepared by immunoSEQ multiplex PCR; TCRdb keeps only in-frame clonotypes and omits some of them. The data show 80,000 to 95,000 clones, under 95% seen once. The sequencing here drew on CD4+ or CD8+ T cells sorted from blood, taken in a trial of the OX40 agonist ivuxolimab. Every receptor here comes from an adult with an advanced solid tumor such as melanoma, head and neck, liver or kidney cancer.

This sequence joins TRBV7-9 and TRBJ1-2, with D hard to call. Germline CDR1 SEHNR, CDR2 FQNEAQ (reference sequence). The CDR3 runs 13 residues. The V and J ends lost 1 base and 2 bases respectively, with 5 bases between them. The CDR3, as DNA: TGTGCCAGCAGCTTAGGGCAGAACTATGGCTACACCTTC. Translated: CASSLGQNYGYTF.

The chain has TRBV9 and TRBJ1-3; D is perhaps TRBD1 (6 bases). Germline V CDR1 and CDR2: SGDLS, YYNGEE. CDR3 length: 16 amino acids. V lost 3 bases to trimming and J lost 0 bases, with 13 bases between them. The chain's CDR3 is CASSALQGLSGNTIYF. CDR3 sequence (DNA): TGTGCCAGCAGCGCCCTACAGGGCCTCTCTGGAAACACCATATATTTT.

This chain joins TRBV2 and TRBJ2-7; D perhaps matches TRBD1 (6 bases). The V end lost 3 bases, the J end lost 0 bases, and 12 bases lay between the germline ends. Germline CDR1 SNHLY, CDR2 FYNNEI. The CDR3 totals 15 residues. This CDR3 is CASSDSGAPSYEQYF. The CDR3 nucleotides are TGTGCCAGCAGTGACTCAGGGGCACCCTCCTACGAGCAGTACTTC.

This chain links TRBV5-6 with TRBJ2-1; D remains unclear. The CDR3 totals 16 residues. V lost 4 bases and J 3 bases, leaving 17 bases between the germline ends. CDR1 is SGHDT and CDR2 is YYEEEE in the germline V gene. The CDR3 DNA reads as TGTGCCAGCAGCAAGACACCCCCAGGCCTCTACAATGAGCAGTTCTTC. This sequence encodes CASSKTPPGLYNEQFF.

The V and J genes are TRBV29-1 and TRBJ1-1; 7 bases map to TRBD1. Germline V CDR1 and CDR2: SQVTM, ANQGSEA. The CDR3 sequence is 14 residues long. Trimming at V came to 6 bases and at J to 1 base, leaving 8 bases not matched to a gene. The chain's CDR3 is CSVYTGAGNTEAFF. CDR3 bases: TGCAGCGTCTATACAGGGGCCGGGAACACTGAAGCTTTCTTT.

The rearrangement uses TRBV5-4 and TRBJ2-3; 7 positions match TRBD1. The CDR3 is made up of 13 amino acids. The germline gives CDR1 SGHNT, CDR2 YYREEE (reference sequence). The V and J ends lost 4 bases and 1 base, in that order; junction bases with no gene match: 0. The CDR3 region is CASSGQGTDTQYF. The DNA of the CDR3 is TGTGCCAGCAGCGGACAGGGCACAGATACGCAGTATTTT.

CDR3 loop: CASNFDIQGRDIQYF. The CDR3 DNA reads as TGTGCCAGCAATTTTGACATACAGGGCCGGGACATTCAGTACTTC. The chain recombines TRBV6-6 with TRBJ2-4; D might be TRBD1 (6 bases). This CDR3 region has 15 residues. Per the germline V gene, CDR1 is MNHNY and CDR2 is SVGAGI (reference sequence). Trimming left V 7 bases short and J 8 bases short, with 21 bases between.

The chain joins TRBV5-4 to TRBJ2-6; possibly TRBD1 for D (6 bases). Trimming cost V 3 bases and J 4 bases, with 14 bases left between them. The CDR3 sequence is 16 residues long. Germline-derived CDR1 and CDR2 are SGHNT and YYREEE (reference sequence). The CDR3 DNA reads TGTGCCAGCAGCTCGATCCTCGGGACAGGGGCCAACGTCCTGACTTTC. Its protein product is CASSSILGTGANVLTF.

The chain links TRBV19 to TRBJ1-2, with unresolved D. This CDR3 contains 15 residues. Germline-derived CDR1 and CDR2 are LNHDA and SQIVND (reference sequence). Trimming removed 4 bases at V and 0 bases at J, with 12 bases between. Here the CDR3 DNA reads TGTGCCAGTAGTACCTCACTGGGAGCTAACTATGGCTACACCTTC. Translated, it gives CASSTSLGANYGYTF.

The chain couples TRBV7-8 to TRBJ1-1; no reliable D call. V gave up 3 bases and J gave up 0 bases, with 5 bases separating them. Germline V gene lookup returns CDR1 SGHVS and CDR2 FQNEAQ. The length of the CDR3 is 13 residues. The CDR3 DNA reads TGTGCCAGCAGCTTGGGAATGAACACTGAAGCTTTCTTT. It encodes CASSLGMNTEAFF. The whole variable domain, filled in from reference TRBV7-8 and TRBJ1-1, reads GAGVSQSPRYKVAKRGQDVALRCDPISGHVSLFWYQQALGQGPEFLTYFQNEAQLDKSGLPSDRFFAERPEGSVSTLKIQRTQQEDSAVYLCASSLGMNTEAFFGQGTRLTVV.

The genes are TRBV7-9 and TRBJ1-5; perhaps TRBD1 as D (5 bases). CDR1 and CDR2 (germline): SEHNR, FQNEAQ (reference sequence). The CDR3 is 14 amino acids. Deletions cut 2 bases from V and 11 bases from J, with 16 bases between. In DNA form, the CDR3 reads TGTGCCAGCAGCTTATCGGGCTCTGGGGGGGCCCAGCATTTT. This gives the protein CASSLSGSGGAQHF.

This rearrangement joins TRBV5-6 to TRBJ1-3; D is possibly TRBD1 (6 bases). Trimming pared 4 bases from V and 4 bases from J, leaving 12 bases between. CDR1 and CDR2 from the germline V gene are SGHDT and YYEEEE. This CDR3 comprises 14 residues. As DNA, the CDR3 is TGTGCCAGCAGCGCGACAGGTTTGGGAAACACCATATATTTT. Protein sequence: CASSATGLGNTIYF.

CDR3 amino acids: CASSKQGASTPLHF. The CDR3 DNA reads TGCGCCAGCAGTAAACAGGGGGCGTCCACACCCCTCCACTTT. The chain recombines TRBV5-1 with TRBJ1-6, with TRBD1 matching over 9 bases. Germline CDR1 and CDR2: SGHRS and YFSETQ. The CDR3 contains 14 residues. V shed 5 bases and J 11 bases; nucleotides not matched to a gene: 8.

CDR3 DNA: TGTGCCAGTACCCCTCGGGGTACTAGCACAGATACGCAGTATTTT. Translated: CASTPRGTSTDTQYF. This chain links TRBV19 with TRBJ2-3, with D possibly matching TRBD2 (5 bases). The CDR3 extends over 15 amino acids. CDR1 and CDR2 (germline): LNHDA, SQIVND (reference sequence). Trimming shortened V by 7 bases and J by 0 bases, and 14 bases separated the two germline ends. The whole variable domain, filled in from reference TRBV19 and TRBJ2-3, reads DGGITQSPKYLFRKEGQNVTLSCEQNLNHDAMYWYRQDPGQGLRLIYYSQIVNDFQKGDIAEGYSVSREKKESFPLTVTSAQKNPTAFYLCASTPRGTSTDTQYFGPGTRLTVL.

V is TRBV2 and J is TRBJ1-2, with D perhaps TRBD1 (6 bases). The V and J ends lost 6 bases and 5 bases respectively, with 22 bases between them. Looked up from germline, CDR1 is SNHLY and CDR2 is FYNNEI. CDR3 size: 16 residues. The CDR3 DNA reads as TGTGCCAGCAGCCAAACCCGAAGCCAGGGGAAGTATGGCTACACCTTC. Translation gives CASSQTRSQGKYGYTF.

This clone is a singleton in its sample. The rearrangement uses TRBV6-5 and TRBJ2-3, with TRBD2 matching over 13 bases. Per the germline V gene, CDR1 is MNHEY and CDR2 is SVGAGI. CDR3 length equals 15 residues. V trimming: 5 bases; J trimming: 4 bases; junction bases outside the gene matches: 3. The CDR3 here is CASSVTSGRPDTQYF. The CDR3, as DNA: TGTGCCAGCAGTGTGACTAGCGGGAGGCCAGATACGCAGTATTTT.

The chain links TRBV18 to TRBJ1-4; 8 bases align to TRBD1. Germline V lookup: CDR1 KGHSH, CDR2 LQKENI. This CDR3 spans 15 amino acids. The junction had 3 bases not matched to a gene; V was cut back by 3 bases and J by 3 bases. The CDR3 loop is CASSPGQGSNEKLFF. In nucleotides, the CDR3 is TGTGCCAGCTCACCCGGACAGGGTTCTAATGAAAAACTGTTTTTT.

The chain joins TRBV7-9 to TRBJ2-7; unclear D gene. The V and J ends lost 5 bases and 4 bases respectively, with 12 bases between them. The CDR3 spans 13 residues. Germline loops: CDR1 SEHNR, CDR2 FQNEAQ (reference sequence). CDR3 residues: CASSRMGLYEQYF. As DNA, the CDR3 is TGTGCCAGCAGCAGAATGGGATTGTACGAGCAGTACTTC.

The CDR3 loop is CASSRPGLGRGDTQYF. CDR3 DNA sequence: TGTGCCAGCAGTCGCCCCGGGCTAGGGAGGGGAGATACGCAGTATTTT. The chain combines TRBV27 with TRBJ2-3; 7 nucleotides line up with TRBD2. The ends lost 5 bases at V and 5 bases at J; junction bases unmatched: 13. Germline V CDR1 and CDR2: MNHEY, SMNVEV (reference sequence). This CDR3 has 16 residues.

This clone occurred a few times. The genes are TRBV29-1 and TRBJ1-2; no clear D. The germline V gene has CDR1 SQVTM and CDR2 ANQGSEA. V lost 4 bases to trimming and J lost 8 bases, with 14 bases between them. This CDR3 region has 12 residues. The CDR3 loop reads CSVVEGNRGYTF. The CDR3 DNA is TGCAGCGTTGTAGAGGGAAATCGGGGCTACACCTTC.

The chain links TRBV11-2 to TRBJ1-1; D gene uncertain. With 2 bases removed from V and 1 base from J, the gap between germline ends came to 5 bases. CDR3 size: 13 residues. Per germline, CDR1 SGHAT and CDR2 FQNNGV. The CDR3 DNA sequence: TGTGCCAGCAGCTTATGGGGGAACACTGAAGCTTTCTTT. Translation gives CASSLWGNTEAFF. Supplemented by reference TRBV11-2 and TRBJ1-1, the full variable domain reads EAGVAQSPRYKIIEKRQSVAFWCNPISGHATLYWYQQILGQGPKLLIQFQNNGVVDDSQLPKDRFSAERLKGVDSTLKIQPAKLEDSAVYLCASSLWGNTEAFFGQGTRLTVV.